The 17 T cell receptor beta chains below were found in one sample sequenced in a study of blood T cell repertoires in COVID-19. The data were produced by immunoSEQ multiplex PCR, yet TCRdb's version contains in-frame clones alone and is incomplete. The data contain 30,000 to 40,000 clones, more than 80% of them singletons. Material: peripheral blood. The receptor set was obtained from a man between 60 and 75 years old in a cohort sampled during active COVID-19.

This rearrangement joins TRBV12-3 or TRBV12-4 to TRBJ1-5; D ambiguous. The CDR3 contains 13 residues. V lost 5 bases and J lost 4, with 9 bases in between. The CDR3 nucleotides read TGTGCCAGCAGTCGACGGGTAAATCAGCCCCAGCATTTT. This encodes CASSRRVNQPQHF.

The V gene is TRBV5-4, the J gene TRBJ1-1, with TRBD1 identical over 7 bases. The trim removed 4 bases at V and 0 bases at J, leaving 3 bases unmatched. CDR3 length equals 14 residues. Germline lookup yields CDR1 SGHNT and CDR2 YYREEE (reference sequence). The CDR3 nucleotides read TGTGCCAGCAGCATGGACAGGCTGAACACTGAAGCTTTCTTT. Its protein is CASSMDRLNTEAFF. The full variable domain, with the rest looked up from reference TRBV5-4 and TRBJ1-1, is ETGVTQSPTHLIKTRGQQVTLRCSSQSGHNTVSWYQQALGQGPQFIFQYYREEENGRGNFPPRFSGLQFPNYSSELNVNALELDDSALYLCASSMDRLNTEAFFGQGTRLTVV.

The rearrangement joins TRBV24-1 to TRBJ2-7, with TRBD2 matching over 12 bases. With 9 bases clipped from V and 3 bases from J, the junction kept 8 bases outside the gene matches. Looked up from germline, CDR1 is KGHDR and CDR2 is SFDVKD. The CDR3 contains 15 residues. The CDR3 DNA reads TGTGCCACCGCGACTAGCGGGAGCGGACACTACGAGCAGTACTTC. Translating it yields CATATSGSGHYEQYF.

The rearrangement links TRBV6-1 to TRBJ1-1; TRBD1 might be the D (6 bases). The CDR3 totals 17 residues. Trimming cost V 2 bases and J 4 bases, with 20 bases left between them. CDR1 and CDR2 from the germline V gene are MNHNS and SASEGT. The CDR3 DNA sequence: TGTGCCAGCAGTGAATTCGCAGCAGGGGATGATGGCACTGAAGCTTTCTTT. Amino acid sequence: CASSEFAAGDDGTEAFF.

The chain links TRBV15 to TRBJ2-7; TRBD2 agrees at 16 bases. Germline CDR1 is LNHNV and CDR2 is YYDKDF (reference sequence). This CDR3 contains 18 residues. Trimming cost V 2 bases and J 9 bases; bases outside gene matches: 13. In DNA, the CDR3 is TGTGCCACCAGCAGACCGGGACTAGCGGGAGGGCCATCCGGCGTGCAGTACTTC. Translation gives CATSRPGLAGGPSGVQYF.

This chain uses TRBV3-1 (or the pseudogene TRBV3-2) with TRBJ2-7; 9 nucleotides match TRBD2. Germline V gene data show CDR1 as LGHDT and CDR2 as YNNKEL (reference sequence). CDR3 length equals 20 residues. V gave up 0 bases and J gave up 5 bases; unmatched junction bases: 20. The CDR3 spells CASSQEYGAGGPKLLDEQYF. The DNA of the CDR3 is TGTGCCAGCAGCCAAGAATATGGCGCGGGAGGGCCAAAACTACTCGACGAGCAGTACTTC.

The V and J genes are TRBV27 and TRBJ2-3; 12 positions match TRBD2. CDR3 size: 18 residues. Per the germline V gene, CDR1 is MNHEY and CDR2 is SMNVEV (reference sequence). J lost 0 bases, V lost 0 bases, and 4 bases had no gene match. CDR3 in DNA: TGTGCCAGCAGTTTATCCCGGACTAGCGGGATTAGCACAGATACGCAGTATTTT. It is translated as CASSLSRTSGISTDTQYF.

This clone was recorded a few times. The CDR3 loop is CASSLTSANLRGDTQYF. The CDR3 nucleotides are TGTGCCAGCAGCCTGACTAGCGCCAACCTAAGGGGGGATACGCAGTATTTT. The genes are TRBV2 and TRBJ2-3; 8 bases fit TRBD2. Germline V gene data show CDR1 as SNHLY and CDR2 as FYNNEI. This CDR3 is built from 17 residues. After removal of 6 bases from V and 6 bases from J, the junction contained 17 bases not matched to a gene. The variable domain in full, with the rest retrieved from reference TRBV2 and TRBJ2-3, is EPEVTQTPSHQVTQMGQEVILRCVPISNHLYFYWYRQILGQKVEFLVSFYNNEISEKSEIFDDQFSVERPDGSNFTLKIRSTKLEDSAMYFCASSLTSANLRGDTQYFGPGTRLTVL.

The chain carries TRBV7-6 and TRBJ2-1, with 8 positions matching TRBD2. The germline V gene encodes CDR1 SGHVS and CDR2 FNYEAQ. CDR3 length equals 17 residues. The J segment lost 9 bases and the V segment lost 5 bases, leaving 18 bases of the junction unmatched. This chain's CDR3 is CASSPPGGRGAWSEQFF. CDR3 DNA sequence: TGTGCCAGCAGCCCCCCGGGGGGGCGGGGGGCTTGGAGTGAGCAGTTCTTC.

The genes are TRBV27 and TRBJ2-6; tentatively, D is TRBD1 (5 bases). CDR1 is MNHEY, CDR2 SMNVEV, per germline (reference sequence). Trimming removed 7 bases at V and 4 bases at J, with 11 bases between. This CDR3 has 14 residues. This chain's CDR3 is CASTSRAGANVLTF. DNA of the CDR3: TGTGCCAGCACTTCCAGGGCCGGGGCCAACGTCCTGACTTTC. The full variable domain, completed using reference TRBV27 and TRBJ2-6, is EAQVTQNPRYLITVTGKKLTVTCSQNMNHEYMSWYRQDPGLGLRQIYYSMNVEVTDKGDVPEGYKVSRKEKRNFPLILESPSPNQTSLYFCASTSRAGANVLTFGAGSRLTVL.

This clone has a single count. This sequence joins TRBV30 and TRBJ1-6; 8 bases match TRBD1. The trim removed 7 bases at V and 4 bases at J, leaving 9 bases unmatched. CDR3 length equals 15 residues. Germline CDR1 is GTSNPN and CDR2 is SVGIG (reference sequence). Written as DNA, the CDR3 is TGTGCCTACAACCCCCGGACAGGGTATAATTCACCCCTCCACTTT. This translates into CAYNPRTGYNSPLHF.

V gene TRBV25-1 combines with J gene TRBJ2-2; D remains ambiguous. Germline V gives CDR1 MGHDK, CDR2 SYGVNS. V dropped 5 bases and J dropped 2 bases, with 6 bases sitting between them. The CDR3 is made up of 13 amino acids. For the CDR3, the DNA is TGTGCCAGCAGTCGAGAAAACACCGGGGAGCTGTTTTTT. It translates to CASSRENTGELFF.

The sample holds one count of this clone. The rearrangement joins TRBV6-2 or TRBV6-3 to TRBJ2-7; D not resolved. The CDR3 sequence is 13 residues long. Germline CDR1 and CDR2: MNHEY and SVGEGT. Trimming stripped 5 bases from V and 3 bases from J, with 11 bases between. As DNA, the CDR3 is TGTGCCAGCAGTCAGGCCGCAGGCTACGAGCAGTACTTC. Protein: CASSQAAGYEQYF.

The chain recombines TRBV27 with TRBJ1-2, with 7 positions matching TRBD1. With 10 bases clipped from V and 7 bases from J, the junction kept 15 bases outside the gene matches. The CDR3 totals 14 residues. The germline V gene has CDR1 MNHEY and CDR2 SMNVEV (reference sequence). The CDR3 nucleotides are TGTGCCACTCTCTCGGACAGGCCCACGGGTGGCTACACCTTC. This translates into CATLSDRPTGGYTF.

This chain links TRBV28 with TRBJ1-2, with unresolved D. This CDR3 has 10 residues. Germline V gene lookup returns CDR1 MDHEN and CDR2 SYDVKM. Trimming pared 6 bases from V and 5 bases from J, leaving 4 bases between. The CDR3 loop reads CASRSYGYTF. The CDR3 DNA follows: TGTGCCAGCAGGTCTTATGGCTACACCTTC.

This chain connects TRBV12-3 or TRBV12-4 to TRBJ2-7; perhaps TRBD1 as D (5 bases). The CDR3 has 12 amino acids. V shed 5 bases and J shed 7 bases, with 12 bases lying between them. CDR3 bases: TGTGCCAGCAGTCCCCCCCAGGGTGAGCAGTACTTC. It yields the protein CASSPPQGEQYF.

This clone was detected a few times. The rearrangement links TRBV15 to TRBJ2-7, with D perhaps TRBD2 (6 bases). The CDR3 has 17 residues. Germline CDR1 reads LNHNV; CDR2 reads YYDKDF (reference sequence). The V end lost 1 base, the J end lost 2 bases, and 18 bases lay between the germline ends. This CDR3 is CATSRGGWGGGAYEQYF. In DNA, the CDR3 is TGTGCCACCAGCAGAGGGGGATGGGGAGGCGGGGCCTACGAGCAGTACTTC.